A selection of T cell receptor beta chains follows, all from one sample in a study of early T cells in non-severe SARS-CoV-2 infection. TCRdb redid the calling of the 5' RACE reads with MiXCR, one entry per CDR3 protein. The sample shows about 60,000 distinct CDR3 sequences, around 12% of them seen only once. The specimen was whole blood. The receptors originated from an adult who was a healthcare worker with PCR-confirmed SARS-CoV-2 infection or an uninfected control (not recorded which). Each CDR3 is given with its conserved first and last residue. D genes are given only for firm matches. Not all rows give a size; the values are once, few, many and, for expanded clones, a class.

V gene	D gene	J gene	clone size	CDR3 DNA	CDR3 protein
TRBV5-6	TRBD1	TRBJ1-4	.	TGTGCCAGCAGCCCACAAACCGGGACAGTTAATGAAAAACTGTTTTTT	CASSPQTGTVNEKLFF
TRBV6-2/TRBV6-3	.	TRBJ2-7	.	TGTGCCAGCAGTTACTCGATCGCGCTTTCGGGTACCTACGAGCAGTACTTC	CASSYSIALSGTYEQYF
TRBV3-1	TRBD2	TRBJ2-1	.	TGTGCCAGCAGCCTTGGGGCCGCGGGAGACAATGAGCAGTTCTTC	CASSLGAAGDNEQFF
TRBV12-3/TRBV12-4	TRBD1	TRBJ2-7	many	TGTGCCAGCAGTCCGGGACAGTCCTCCTACGAGCAGTACTTC	CASSPGQSSYEQYF
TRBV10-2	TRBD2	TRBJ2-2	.	TGCGCCAGCCGTGAAGCGGGAGGACCCGGGGAGCTGTTTTTT	CASREAGGPGELFF
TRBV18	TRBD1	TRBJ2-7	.	TGTGCCAGCTCACCTGGGACAGGACCCTACGAGCAGTACTTC	CASSPGTGPYEQYF
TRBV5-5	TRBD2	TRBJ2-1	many	TGTGCCAGCAGTCCCGGACTAGCGGGAGACATCAATGAGCAGTTCTTC	CASSPGLAGDINEQFF
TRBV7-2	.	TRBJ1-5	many	TGTGCCAGCAGCTTAGAAGGTTCTCAGCCCCAGCATTTT	CASSLEGSQPQHF
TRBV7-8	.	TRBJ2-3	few	TGTGCCAGCAGCTTAGTACGGATTCCTAGCACAGATACGCAGTATTTT	CASSLVRIPSTDTQYF
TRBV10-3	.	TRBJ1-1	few	TGTGCCATCTGGGGGGGGATGAACACTGAAGCTTTCTTT	CAIWGGMNTEAFF
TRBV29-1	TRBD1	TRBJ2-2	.	TGCAGCGCCCAGACAGGGATTAACACCGGGGAGCTGTTTTTT	CSAQTGINTGELFF
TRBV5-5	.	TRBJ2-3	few	TGTGCCAGCAGCTTGGTCCAGATCACAGATACGCAGTATTTT	CASSLVQITDTQYF
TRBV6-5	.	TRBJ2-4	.	TGTGCCAGCAGTCCGATGGGGTGGTCGGACATTCAGTACTTC	CASSPMGWSDIQYF
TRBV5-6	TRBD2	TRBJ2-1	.	TGTGCCAGCAGCTTTGGGACTAGCGGGAGAACGAGCGGTGAGCAGTTCTTC	CASSFGTSGRTSGEQFF
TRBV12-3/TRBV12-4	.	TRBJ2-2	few	TGTGCCAGCAGTTTAGCGGACCTGAACACCGGGGAGCTGTTTTTT	CASSLADLNTGELFF
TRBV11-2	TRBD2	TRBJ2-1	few	TGTGCCAGCAGCTTAGAGCCGGGTAGCGGGAGAAATCGGCAGTTCTTC	CASSLEPGSGRNRQFF
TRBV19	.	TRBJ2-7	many	TGTGCCAGGAAACGGACGGACGGCTCCTACGAGCAGTACTTC	CARKRTDGSYEQYF
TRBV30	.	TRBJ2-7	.	TGTGCCTGGGGCGACCGGGGCTACGAGCAGTACTTC	CAWGDRGYEQYF
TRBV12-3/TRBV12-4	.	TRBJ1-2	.	TGTGCCAGCAGTGTAGACCGAACTTATGGCTACACCTTC	CASSVDRTYGYTF
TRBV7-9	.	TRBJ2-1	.	TGTGCCAGCAGCCCCATTGTGCTTCATGAGCAGTTCTTC	CASSPIVLHEQFF
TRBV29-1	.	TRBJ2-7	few	TGCAGCGTTGGGGAGCCTTACGAGCAGTACTTC	CSVGEPYEQYF
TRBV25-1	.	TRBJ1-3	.	TGTGCCAGCAGTGAACGGTTGGAGGGAAACACCATATATTTT	CASSERLEGNTIYF